This is a list of T cell receptor beta chains from one sample in a study of blood T cell repertoires in COVID-19. TCRdb's table, derived via immunoSEQ multiplex PCR, lists solely in-frame clones and lacks some. The table records approximately 21,000 clones, 79% of them present only once. Specimen: peripheral blood. These TCRs come from a man older than 75 with acute or convalescent COVID-19. The CDR3 runs from the conserved cysteine through the conserved F or W. D genes are given only for firm matches. For some rows the clone size is stated as once, few or many, or as a class when expanded; others skip it.

cdr3_nt cdr3_aa j_call clone_size d_call v_call
TGTGCCAGCAGTTATCAGGGGAAGGTTGGCTACACCTTC CASSYQGKVGYTF TRBJ1-2 NA NA TRBV6-5
TGTGCCACCAGCGCGGGAGGACGCACAGATACGCAGTATTTT CATSAGGRTDTQYF TRBJ2-3 NA TRBD2 TRBV15
TGTGCCAGCAGTGTGACTAGCGGGGTCGGACATACGCAGTATTTT CASSVTSGVGHTQYF TRBJ2-3 NA TRBD2 TRBV2
TGTGCCAGCAGCTTAGGGGGGCTGGCAGATACGCAGTATTTT CASSLGGLADTQYF TRBJ2-3 NA NA TRBV7-2
TGCGCCAGCAGCTTGGCCGAGGGATTGGGCACTGAAGCTTTCTTT CASSLAEGLGTEAFF TRBJ1-1 NA NA TRBV5-1
TGCGCCAGCAGCTCCTCCGGACTAGCGAAACAAGAGACCCAGTACTTC CASSSSGLAKQETQYF TRBJ2-5 NA TRBD2 TRBV5-1
TGTGCCAGCAGCCCAAAATCCACAGGGTTGAACACTGAAGCTTTCTTT CASSPKSTGLNTEAFF TRBJ1-1 once NA TRBV7-3
TGTGCCAGTAGGTTCAGCGGGGGAGATACGCAGTATTTT CASRFSGGDTQYF TRBJ2-3 NA TRBD2 TRBV19
TGTGCCAGCAGTTACTCGATTGAGGAGAAACGGGACTTC CASSYSIEEKRDF TRBJ2-7 NA NA TRBV6-5
TGCGCCAGCAGCAGGACCCCGGAGGCGAGCTCCTACAATGAGCAGTTCTTC CASSRTPEASSYNEQFF TRBJ2-1 medium-sized NA TRBV5-1
TGTGCCAGCAGCTTCGACAGTTCAACTAATGAAAAACTGTTTTTT CASSFDSSTNEKLFF TRBJ1-4 NA NA TRBV7-8
TGTGCCAGCAGCTTGGCCCAGATGAACACTGAAGCTTTCTTT CASSLAQMNTEAFF TRBJ1-1 NA NA TRBV5-6